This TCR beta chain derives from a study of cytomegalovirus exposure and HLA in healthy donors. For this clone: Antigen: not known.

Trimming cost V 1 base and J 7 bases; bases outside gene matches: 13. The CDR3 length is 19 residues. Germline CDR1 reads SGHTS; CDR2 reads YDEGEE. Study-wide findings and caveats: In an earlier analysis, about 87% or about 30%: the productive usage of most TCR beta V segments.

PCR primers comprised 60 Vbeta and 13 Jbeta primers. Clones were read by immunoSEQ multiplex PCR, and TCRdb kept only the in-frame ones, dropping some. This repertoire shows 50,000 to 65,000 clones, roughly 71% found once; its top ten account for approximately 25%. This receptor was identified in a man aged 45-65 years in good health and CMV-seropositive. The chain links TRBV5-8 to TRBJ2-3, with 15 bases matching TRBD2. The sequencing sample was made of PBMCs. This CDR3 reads CASSLCRTSGGADCYTQYF. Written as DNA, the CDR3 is TGTGCCAGCAGCTTGTGCCGGACTAGCGGGGGGGCGGACTGCTATACGCAGTATTTT.